The following is a T cell receptor beta chain sequence with its context. Under the authors' procedure: The assay estimated nucleated cells by amplifying reference gene primers. The repertoire was sequenced with immunoSEQ multiplex PCR; TCRdb's copy has only in-frame clones and lacks some. V, J and clone size are taken as reported in that table, and D and trimming were inferred from the DNA itself. The sample lists hundreds of thousands of clones; 70% to 90% were seen once. This CDR3 has 14 amino acids. V lost 5 bases, J lost 0 bases, and 10 bases lay in between. The germline V gene has CDR1 MNHEY and CDR2 SVGAGI. These data originate in a study of blood T cell repertoires in COVID-19. At the level of the study: Acute and convalescent COVID-19 specimens originated in the United States, Italy and Spain.

Participant-reported clinical history was the basis for cohort assignment. This chain uses TRBV6-5 with TRBJ1-1; tentative D call: TRBD1 (6 bases). The sequencing sample was made of PBMCs or T cells enriched from blood (not recorded which). The sequence was collected from a middle-aged woman with acute COVID-19. The CDR3 loop is CASSPGTLNTEAFF. As DNA, the CDR3 is TGTGCCAGCAGTCCCGGGACACTGAACACTGAAGCTTTCTTT.